This is a list of T cell receptor beta chains from one sample in a study of T-cell reconstitution after alpha-beta-depleted transplantation in children. Each CDR3 protein is one row after TCRdb ran MiXCR on the PCR reads. The profile shows fewer than 250,000 distinct CDR3 sequences, more than 15% of them singletons. The specimen comprised PBMCs, mostly from graft donor cells, sampled 360 days after TCRalphabeta/CD19-depleted stem cell transplant. The receptors shown here come from a male patient under 10 years old who had a stem cell transplant for acute lymphoblastic leukemia, so the T cells may come from the graft donor. The CDR3 runs from the conserved cysteine through the conserved F or W. D genes are given only for firm matches. Size values are once, few and many counts, or a class for expanded clones, and some rows have none.

d_call j_call clone_size v_call cdr3_nt cdr3_aa
TRBD1 TRBJ2-2 NA TRBV19 TGTGCCAGTAGTACGACAGGGGAGGTATTCGGGGAGCTGTTTTTT CASSTTGEVFGELFF
TRBD1 TRBJ1-3 NA TRBV25-1 TGTGCCAGCTCAACCGAGACAGGGGCCGGAAACACCATATATTTT CASSTETGAGNTIYF
NA TRBJ2-7 many TRBV3-1 TGTGCCAGCAGCCAATTAGGGCAGGACGAGCAGTACTTC CASSQLGQDEQYF
TRBD1 TRBJ1-1 few TRBV20-1 TGCAGTGCTAGATCGGGACAGGCGAACACTGAAGCTTTCTTT CSARSGQANTEAFF
NA TRBJ2-1 many TRBV5-1 TGCGCCAGCACCCTTCGAGGGGGGGCCTCCTACAATGAGCAGTTCTTC CASTLRGGASYNEQFF
TRBD1 TRBJ2-4 NA TRBV27 TGTGCCAGCAGTCCGGACAGGCGGCGGCTGGGGGTTGACAAAAACATTCAGTACTTC CASSPDRRRLGVDKNIQYF
NA TRBJ2-1 few TRBV20-1 TGCAGTGCTGGGACCAGGGGGGCGAATGAGCAGTTCTTC CSAGTRGANEQFF
TRBD2 TRBJ2-1 few TRBV20-1 TGCACCGCGCTTGGACTAGCGAACTACAATGAGCAGTTCTTC CTALGLANYNEQFF
TRBD2 TRBJ2-3 NA TRBV11-2 TGTGCCAGCAGCTTCGCGGGAGGGAGAACAGATACGCAGTATTTT CASSFAGGRTDTQYF
TRBD1 TRBJ1-1 NA TRBV5-6 TGTGCCAGCAGCTGGGACAGTTTGAACACTGAAGCTTTCTTT CASSWDSLNTEAFF
NA TRBJ2-7 few TRBV12-3/TRBV12-4 TGTGCCAGCAGTTTTGAGGAGAGTTACGAGCAGTACTTC CASSFEESYEQYF
NA TRBJ2-3 NA TRBV5-1 TGCGCCAGCAGCCCTTCCCAGCCTGATACGCAGTATTTT CASSPSQPDTQYF
TRBD2 TRBJ2-3 few TRBV10-3 TGTGCCATCAGTCTCGCCACTAGCGGCACAGATACGCAGTATTTT CAISLATSGTDTQYF
NA TRBJ1-3 NA TRBV5-1 TGCGCCAGCAGTACGAATCCGGGGCTCCACCTCTCTGGAAACACCATATATTTT CASSTNPGLHLSGNTIYF
TRBD1 TRBJ2-1 NA TRBV12-3/TRBV12-4 TGTGCCAGCAGCAACCGGGACAGGGGGTATGGTGAGCAGTTCTTC CASSNRDRGYGEQFF
NA TRBJ2-7 few TRBV10-3 TGTGCCATCAGTGAAGAATGGGGGAGCGGTTTAACCTACGAGCAGTACTTC CAISEEWGSGLTYEQYF
NA TRBJ2-6 few TRBV29-1 TGCAGCGTTGAAAGAGAAGGACTCGGTGGGGCCAACGTCCTGACTTTC CSVEREGLGGANVLTF
NA TRBJ1-2 NA TRBV14 TGTGCCAGCAGCCAAGGGACATTTATGAGTGGCTACACCTTC CASSQGTFMSGYTF
NA TRBJ2-3 NA TRBV5-6 TGTGCCAGCAGCTTGCGGCTCTGGACGCAGGGAATCGCAGATACCCAGTATTTT CASSLRLWTQGIADTQYF
NA TRBJ1-1 few TRBV3-1 TGTGCCAGCAGCCAAGTATCTCTTCCGTCCACTGAAGCTTTCTTT CASSQVSLPSTEAFF
NA TRBJ2-3 NA TRBV27 TGTGCCAGCAGTTTGAGACAGGAGGAGCAGTATTTT CASSLRQEEQYF
TRBD2 TRBJ2-7 few TRBV5-1 TGCGCCAGCAGCTTCGGGCGGGAGGCGTCCTACGAGCAGTACTTC CASSFGREASYEQYF
TRBD1 TRBJ1-2 NA TRBV5-6 TGTGCCAGCAGCTTGGCCGCCAGGGGGCAAGGCTACACCTTC CASSLAARGQGYTF
TRBD2 TRBJ2-5 few TRBV4-3 TGCGCCAGCAGCCAAGATCGGAGGGGGACTAGCGGGAGAATTGAGACCCAGTACTTC CASSQDRRGTSGRIETQYF
TRBD2 TRBJ2-1 NA TRBV7-2 TGTGCCAGCAGCAAAAGACTAGCGGGGGGGAATGAGCAGTTCTTC CASSKRLAGGNEQFF
TRBD2 TRBJ2-1 many TRBV11-2 TGTGCCAGCAGCAAAAGCGGGATCCCATTGTACAATGAGCAGTTCTTC CASSKSGIPLYNEQFF
NA TRBJ1-1 NA TRBV11-2 TGTGCCAGCAGCTTAACAGCCGACACTGAAGCTTTCTTT CASSLTADTEAFF
NA TRBJ2-1 few TRBV11-2 TGTGCCAGCAGCTTAGGCCAGGGGACCCACAATGAGCAGTTCTTC CASSLGQGTHNEQFF
TRBD2 TRBJ2-3 NA TRBV25-1 TGTGCCAGCAGTGACCCAGCGGGGGCAGGAGATACGCAGTATTTT CASSDPAGAGDTQYF
TRBD1 TRBJ2-7 NA TRBV7-8 TGTGCCAGCAGTTCACAGGGGGTCGAGCAGTACTTC CASSSQGVEQYF
TRBD2 TRBJ2-3 NA TRBV9 TGTGCCAGCAGCGTAGTTGCGGGGGGCATCACAGATACGCAGTATTTT CASSVVAGGITDTQYF
NA TRBJ1-1 few TRBV7-9 TGTGCCAGCAGCCGTGGCGGGGGTAGAACTGAAGCTTTCTTT CASSRGGGRTEAFF
TRBD1 TRBJ2-2 many TRBV20-1 TGCAGTGCTAGAGATCAACGGACAGGGGGCGCGGGGGAGCTGTTTTTT CSARDQRTGGAGELFF
TRBD2 TRBJ2-1 NA TRBV30 TGTGCCTGGAGTGTAAGGCTAGCGGGAGTGGCTGAGCAGTTCTTC CAWSVRLAGVAEQFF
NA TRBJ2-5 few TRBV5-1 TGCGCCAGCAGACAACACGAAGAGACCCAGTACTTC CASRQHEETQYF
NA TRBJ1-1 few TRBV11-2 TGTGCCAGCAGCTTAGTATGGGGAACTGAAGCTTTCTTT CASSLVWGTEAFF
TRBD1 TRBJ1-1 NA TRBV5-5 TGTGCCAGCAGGTCGGGACAGGGGGCCCTTGGGGGGACTGAAGCTTTCTTT CASRSGQGALGGTEAFF
NA TRBJ1-5 NA TRBV20-1 TGCAGTGCAACACCCATGGATAGCAATCAGCCCCAGCATTTT CSATPMDSNQPQHF
NA TRBJ2-2 NA TRBV12-3/TRBV12-4 TGTGCCAGCAGTTTGGTGACAGGCGGTTCCACCGGGGAGCTGTTTTTT CASSLVTGGSTGELFF
TRBD2 TRBJ2-2 few TRBV10-2 TGCGCCAGCACCGGACTAGCGGGGGTTTCGAGTACCGGGGAGCTGTTTTTT CASTGLAGVSSTGELFF
NA TRBJ1-1 few TRBV12-3/TRBV12-4 TGTGCCAGCAGTTCCCGGGGTGGCTTCAGGAACTTTGAAGCTTTCTTT CASSSRGGFRNFEAFF
NA TRBJ2-7 few TRBV12-3/TRBV12-4 TGTGCCAGCAGTTTTACCGGGGTCGACGAGCAGTACTTC CASSFTGVDEQYF
NA TRBJ2-7 few TRBV6-2/TRBV6-3 TGTGCCACCAGCCCCGACAGAGTCTACGAGCAGTACTTC CATSPDRVYEQYF
NA TRBJ2-5 few TRBV12-3/TRBV12-4 TGTGCCAGCAGTTTAAGCCGGTTCCAAGAGACCCAGTACTTC CASSLSRFQETQYF
NA TRBJ2-5 few TRBV15 TGTGCCACCAGCAGAGACCAGCGTGAAGAGACCCAGTACTTC CATSRDQREETQYF
NA TRBJ2-3 NA TRBV5-1 TGCGCCAGCCGAGGGGGGACGGCGGAGTATTTT CASRGGTAEYF
TRBD1 TRBJ1-6 few TRBV20-1 TGCAGTGCTGCCCAGGGGGCCCCTTCACCCCTCCACTTT CSAAQGAPSPLHF
NA TRBJ1-2 NA TRBV27 TGTGCCAGCAGTTTATTCAGCTCAGGGGTTGGCTACACCTTC CASSLFSSGVGYTF
TRBD1 TRBJ2-4 few TRBV7-2 TGTGCCAGCAGCCCACAGACAGGGCGATCTGGCAAAAACATTCAGTACTTC CASSPQTGRSGKNIQYF
TRBD1 TRBJ1-5 NA TRBV29-1 TGCAGCGTAGCACAGGGGACCGATCAGCCCCAGCATTTT CSVAQGTDQPQHF
TRBD1 TRBJ2-7 NA TRBV10-2 TGCGCGACCCGGGACAGCACCTACGAGCAGTACTTC CATRDSTYEQYF
TRBD2 TRBJ2-3 NA TRBV7-2 TGTGCCAGTAACTACGGGGGGGAGGGGCGCACAGATACGCAGTATTTT CASNYGGEGRTDTQYF
TRBD1 TRBJ2-7 NA TRBV29-1 TGCAGCGTTGATGGGACAGGCGAGCACGAGCAGTACTTC CSVDGTGEHEQYF
TRBD2 TRBJ2-3 few TRBV6-2/TRBV6-3 TGTGCCAGCAGTTACTTGGGACTAGGAAGCCCAGATACGCAGTATTTT CASSYLGLGSPDTQYF
TRBD1 TRBJ2-5 few TRBV5-1 TGCGCCAGCAGCTTGGCCAGCATACAGGGGTTAGAGACCCAGTACTTC CASSLASIQGLETQYF
TRBD1 TRBJ2-7 NA TRBV27 TGTGCCAGCAGTGAAATGGACAGGGACGAGCAGTACTTC CASSEMDRDEQYF
TRBD2 TRBJ2-5 few TRBV6-2/TRBV6-3 TGTGCCAGCAGACCGACTAGCGGAGAGACCCAGTACTTC CASRPTSGETQYF
NA TRBJ2-7 NA TRBV5-1 TGCGCCAGCAGCTTTTCCCTGGACAGCCTGGGCTGGAGCTACGAGCAGTACTTC CASSFSLDSLGWSYEQYF
NA TRBJ2-3 NA TRBV6-2/TRBV6-3 TGTGCCAGCAGTTACTCGAGGCCAGGGGTTCTCGGAATAACAGATACGCAGTATTTT CASSYSRPGVLGITDTQYF
NA TRBJ2-7 NA TRBV11-2 TGTACCAGCAGCTTAGACCCGGGCCCCTACGAGCAGTACTTC CTSSLDPGPYEQYF